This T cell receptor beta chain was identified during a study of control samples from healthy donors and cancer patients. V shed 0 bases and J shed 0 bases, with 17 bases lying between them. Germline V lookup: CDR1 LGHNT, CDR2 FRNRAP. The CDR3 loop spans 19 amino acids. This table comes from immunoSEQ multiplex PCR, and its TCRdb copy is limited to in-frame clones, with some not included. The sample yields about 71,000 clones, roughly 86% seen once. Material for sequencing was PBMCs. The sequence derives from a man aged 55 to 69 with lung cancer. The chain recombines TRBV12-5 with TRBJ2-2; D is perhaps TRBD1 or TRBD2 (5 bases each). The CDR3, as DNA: TGTGCTAGTGGTTTGGTCCGGGACGGAGAAACATCGAACACCGGGGAGCTGTTTTTT. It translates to CASGLVRDGETSNTGELFF.